The rows below give T cell receptor beta chains drawn from one sample of a study of blood T cell repertoires in COVID-19. The data were produced by immunoSEQ multiplex PCR, yet TCRdb's version contains in-frame clones alone and is incomplete. Among roughly 80,000 clones listed, approximately 89% were seen once. The material sequenced was peripheral blood. The origin of the receptors is an older woman with acute or convalescent COVID-19. The CDR3 runs from the conserved cysteine through the conserved F or W.

V gene: TRBV19
CDR3 protein: CASRLDRGGNQPQHF

V gene: TRBV5-6
CDR3 protein: CASSLFGSGDTQYF

V gene: TRBV28
CDR3 protein: CASSTENTEAFF

V gene: TRBV12-3/TRBV12-4
CDR3 protein: CASSLGRGDEQFF

V gene: TRBV2
CDR3 protein: CARALSRDTQYF

V gene: TRBV7-2
CDR3 protein: CASSASSGSGEQYF

V gene: TRBV5-1
CDR3 protein: CASSLIGGGTTEAFF

V gene: TRBV10-3
CDR3 protein: CAISESSGSYEQYF

V gene: TRBV2
CDR3 protein: CASSEASGGEQFF

V gene: TRBV7-9
CDR3 protein: CASSLGQNTEAFF

V gene: TRBV7-3
CDR3 protein: CASSLIWDMGTEAFF

V gene: TRBV11-2
CDR3 protein: CASSLSGGTYEQYF

V gene: TRBV27
CDR3 protein: CASKPGGVFTEAFF

V gene: TRBV24-1
CDR3 protein: CATILRQRREYSRSDTQYF

V gene: TRBV28
CDR3 protein: CATTSQSGKLFF

V gene: TRBV9
CDR3 protein: CASSQSGGEQYF

V gene: TRBV4-3
CDR3 protein: CASSQEVNTNTGELFF

V gene: TRBV10-3
CDR3 protein: CAISESQHSNQPQHF

V gene: TRBV3-1/TRBV3-2
CDR3 protein: CASSPPERGRSYEQYF

V gene: TRBV7-9
CDR3 protein: CASSQKTENTEAFF

V gene: TRBV4-2
CDR3 protein: CASSLQGSNTEAFF

V gene: TRBV28
CDR3 protein: CASSPWTGDNEKLFF

V gene: TRBV11-3
CDR3 protein: CASSIGQGLYNEQFF

V gene: TRBV11-2
CDR3 protein: CASSSGRGGTGELFF

V gene: TRBV14
CDR3 protein: CASSQFSGPNEKLFF

V gene: TRBV5-1
CDR3 protein: CASSSGQGSPRSEKLFF

V gene: TRBV6-5
CDR3 protein: CASSTRETKNIQYF

V gene: TRBV7-9
CDR3 protein: CASERDTEAFF

V gene: TRBV11-2
CDR3 protein: CASSPNPGGPREQFF

V gene: TRBV6-5
CDR3 protein: CASSYREGPNQPQHF

V gene: TRBV28
CDR3 protein: CASSLPLLAHGYTF

V gene: TRBV10-3
CDR3 protein: CAISGGRGSQPQHF

V gene: TRBV10-3
CDR3 protein: CAISESVRWGSIYF

V gene: TRBV27
CDR3 protein: CASSKLPDRGVGTEAFF

V gene: TRBV6-2/TRBV6-3
CDR3 protein: CASSGSFTYGYTF

V gene: TRBV4-3
CDR3 protein: CASSQVGRASYNEQFF

V gene: TRBV12-3/TRBV12-4
CDR3 protein: CASSEGQAYGYTF

V gene: TRBV10-3
CDR3 protein: CAIGTTGTGGTEAFF

V gene: TRBV19
CDR3 protein: CASSIERFGAQHF

V gene: TRBV24-1
CDR3 protein: CATSGAGAYNEQFF

V gene: TRBV19
CDR3 protein: CASSIGRGNTDTQYF

V gene: TRBV7-9
CDR3 protein: CASSLQGIDTEAFF

V gene: TRBV6-5
CDR3 protein: CASSYSHFYNEQFF

V gene: TRBV19
CDR3 protein: CASSMTRTSFDTGELFF

V gene: TRBV5-1
CDR3 protein: CASTLTSGSYNEQFF

V gene: TRBV27
CDR3 protein: CASRAGWNSGNTIYF

V gene: TRBV6-6
CDR3 protein: CASSYSRTGGTDTQYF

V gene: TRBV11-2
CDR3 protein: CASSSSALLAGGPPETQYF

V gene: TRBV5-1
CDR3 protein: CASSLPRAGLNTEAFF

V gene: TRBV3-1/TRBV3-2
CDR3 protein: CASSHPGGGGYGYTF

V gene: TRBV6-1
CDR3 protein: CASSFVNQPQHF

V gene: TRBV11-2
CDR3 protein: CASSPRTSGRWNEQFF

V gene: TRBV15
CDR3 protein: CATSSVRGGSYNEQFF

V gene: TRBV11-2
CDR3 protein: CASSGGSGFSNEKLFF

V gene: TRBV6-4
CDR3 protein: CASSDSPLTSGRAHETQYF

V gene: TRBV6-4
CDR3 protein: CASSSGQKNNEQFF

V gene: TRBV27
CDR3 protein: CASSLGSGRGNTIYF

V gene: TRBV4-2
CDR3 protein: CASSQSGRGNNEQFF

V gene: TRBV28
CDR3 protein: CASSLNAGRSTEQYF